Listed below are T cell receptor beta chains from one sample, sequenced in a study of T cell responses to AZD1222 COVID-19 vaccine. Here immunoSEQ multiplex PCR was the method, and the copy in TCRdb shows in-frame clones only, minus some. The sample carries some 150,000 clones, approximately 90% recorded once. The sequenced sample was peripheral blood, obtained on day 0 of AZD1222 vaccination. These receptors were obtained from an adult in good health. Each CDR3 is given without its conserved first and last residue.

j_gene: TRBJ1-2; v_gene: TRBV5-1; CDR3aa: ASSLESANYGYT
j_gene: TRBJ2-3; v_gene: TRBV11-3; CDR3aa: ASSLGGVGSINTQY
j_gene: TRBJ1-4; v_gene: TRBV15; CDR3aa: ATSRDLGGEKLF
j_gene: TRBJ2-3; v_gene: TRBV7-9; CDR3aa: ASSLPRAGGGTDTQY
j_gene: TRBJ2-1; v_gene: TRBV19; CDR3aa: ASTRLPQTGSSYNEQF
j_gene: TRBJ2-3; v_gene: TRBV28; CDR3aa: ASSSSGSPTDTQY
j_gene: TRBJ2-5; v_gene: TRBV24-1; CDR3aa: ATSDLTGGTQTQY
j_gene: TRBJ2-5; v_gene: TRBV6-2/TRBV6-3; CDR3aa: ASSYLGTGQETQY
j_gene: TRBJ1-5; v_gene: TRBV28; CDR3aa: ASGRDRAYQPQH
j_gene: TRBJ1-1; v_gene: TRBV28; CDR3aa: ASSGDPGRGAF
j_gene: TRBJ2-7; v_gene: TRBV7-9; CDR3aa: ASSLSYEQY
j_gene: TRBJ1-3; v_gene: TRBV7-9; CDR3aa: ASSFGTGDRYSSGNTIY
j_gene: TRBJ2-2; v_gene: TRBV19; CDR3aa: ASSSHHTGELF
j_gene: TRBJ1-5; v_gene: TRBV7-9; CDR3aa: ASSLVGPSGNQPQH
j_gene: TRBJ1-4; v_gene: TRBV4-1; CDR3aa: ASRPRTGEDEKLF
j_gene: TRBJ1-1; v_gene: TRBV11-3; CDR3aa: ASSSQRNTEAF
j_gene: TRBJ1-6; v_gene: TRBV25-1; CDR3aa: ASRFDRGQGSPLH
j_gene: TRBJ2-3; v_gene: TRBV9; CDR3aa: ASSVWDTDTQY
j_gene: TRBJ2-5; v_gene: TRBV2; CDR3aa: ASSKDIFGETQY
j_gene: TRBJ1-5; v_gene: TRBV7-9; CDR3aa: ASSLGFNQPQH
j_gene: TRBJ2-1; v_gene: TRBV7-3; CDR3aa: ASSLTGGTYNEQF
j_gene: TRBJ2-1; v_gene: TRBV6-5; CDR3aa: ASSPSTSRYNEQF
j_gene: TRBJ1-2; v_gene: TRBV4-3; CDR3aa: ASSQDLGQISYGYT
j_gene: TRBJ2-7; v_gene: TRBV14; CDR3aa: ASSHGYEQY
j_gene: TRBJ1-2; v_gene: TRBV2; CDR3aa: ASSEIGRYGYT
j_gene: TRBJ1-5; v_gene: TRBV6-6; CDR3aa: ASRDFRQGDQPQH
j_gene: TRBJ1-4; v_gene: TRBV2; CDR3aa: ASSEYGEKLF
j_gene: TRBJ2-7; v_gene: TRBV28; CDR3aa: ASSDPGYEQY
j_gene: TRBJ1-2; v_gene: TRBV4-3; CDR3aa: ASSQDTGPLLYGYT
j_gene: TRBJ2-1; v_gene: TRBV7-2; CDR3aa: ASSFGLLPMYNEQF
j_gene: TRBJ2-5; v_gene: TRBV5-8; CDR3aa: ASSFSPQELQETQY
j_gene: TRBJ2-1; v_gene: TRBV7-2; CDR3aa: ASNPGSGVYEQF
j_gene: TRBJ2-2; v_gene: TRBV24-1; CDR3aa: ATSEPVGGSLTGELF
j_gene: TRBJ1-2; v_gene: TRBV4-1; CDR3aa: ASSQPDDSNYGYT
j_gene: TRBJ1-2; v_gene: TRBV28; CDR3aa: ASSLIKTPRRSYGYT
j_gene: TRBJ2-7; v_gene: TRBV5-1; CDR3aa: ASSSGQGTYEQY